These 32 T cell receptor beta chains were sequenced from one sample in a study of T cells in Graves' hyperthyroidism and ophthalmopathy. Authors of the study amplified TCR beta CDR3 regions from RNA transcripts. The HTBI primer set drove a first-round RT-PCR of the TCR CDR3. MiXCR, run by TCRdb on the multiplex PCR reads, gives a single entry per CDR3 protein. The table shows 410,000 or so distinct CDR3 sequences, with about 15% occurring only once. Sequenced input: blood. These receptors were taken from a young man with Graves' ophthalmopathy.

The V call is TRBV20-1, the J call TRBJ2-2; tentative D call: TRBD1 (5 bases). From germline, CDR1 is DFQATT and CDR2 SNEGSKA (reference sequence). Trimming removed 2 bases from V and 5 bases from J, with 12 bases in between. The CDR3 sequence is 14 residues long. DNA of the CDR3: TGCAGTGCTAGATGGGGCAGGGAAACCGGGGAGCTGTTTTTT. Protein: CSARWGRETGELFF.

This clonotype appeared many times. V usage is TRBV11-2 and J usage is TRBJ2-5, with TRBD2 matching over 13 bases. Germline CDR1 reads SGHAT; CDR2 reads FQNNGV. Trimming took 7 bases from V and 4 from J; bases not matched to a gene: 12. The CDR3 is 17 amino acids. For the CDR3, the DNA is TGTGCCAGCAAAACAAACATACTAGCGGGAGGGGGAGAGACCCAGTACTTC. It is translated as CASKTNILAGGGETQYF.

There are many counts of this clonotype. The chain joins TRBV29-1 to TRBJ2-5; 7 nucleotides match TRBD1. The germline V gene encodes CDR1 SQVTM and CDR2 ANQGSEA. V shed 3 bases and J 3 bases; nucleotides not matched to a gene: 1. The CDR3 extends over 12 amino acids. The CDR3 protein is CSVDTGEETQYF. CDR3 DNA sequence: TGCAGCGTTGATACAGGGGAAGAGACCCAGTACTTC.

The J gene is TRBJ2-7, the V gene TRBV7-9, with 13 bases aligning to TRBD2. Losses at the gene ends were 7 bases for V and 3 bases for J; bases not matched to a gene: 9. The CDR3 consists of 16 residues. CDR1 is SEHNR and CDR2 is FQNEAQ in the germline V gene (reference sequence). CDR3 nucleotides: TGTGCCAGCACTTCCCTACGGACTAGCGGGAGCTACGAGCAGTACTTC. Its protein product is CASTSLRTSGSYEQYF.

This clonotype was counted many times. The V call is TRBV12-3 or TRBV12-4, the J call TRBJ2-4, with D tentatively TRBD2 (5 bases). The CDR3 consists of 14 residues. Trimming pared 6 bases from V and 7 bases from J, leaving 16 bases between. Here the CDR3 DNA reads TGTGCCAGCAGCTTCCTCCGGGGTCCGAACATTCAGTACTTC. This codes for CASSFLRGPNIQYF.

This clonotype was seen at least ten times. The CDR3 reads CASSVPDNEQFF. The DNA for the CDR3 is TGTGCCAGCAGTGTACCGGACAATGAGCAGTTCTTC. The V gene is TRBV6-1, the J gene TRBJ2-1; no definite D call. The CDR3 length is 12 residues. Germline V gives CDR1 MNHNS, CDR2 SASEGT. V was trimmed by 4 bases and J by 5 bases, leaving 6 bases between them.

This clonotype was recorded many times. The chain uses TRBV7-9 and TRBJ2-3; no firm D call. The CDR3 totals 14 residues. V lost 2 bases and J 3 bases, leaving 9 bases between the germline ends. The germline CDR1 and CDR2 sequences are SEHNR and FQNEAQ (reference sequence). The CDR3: CASSLRIATDTQYF. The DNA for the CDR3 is TGTGCCAGCAGCTTAAGAATAGCAACAGATACGCAGTATTTT.

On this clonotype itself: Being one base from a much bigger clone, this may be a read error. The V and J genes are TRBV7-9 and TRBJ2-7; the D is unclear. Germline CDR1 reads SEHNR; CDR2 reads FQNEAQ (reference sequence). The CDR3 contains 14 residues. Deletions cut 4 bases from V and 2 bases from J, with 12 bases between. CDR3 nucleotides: TGTGCCAGCAGCTCGATAGGAGCGCCCTACGAGCAGTACTTC. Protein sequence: CASSSIGAPYEQYF.

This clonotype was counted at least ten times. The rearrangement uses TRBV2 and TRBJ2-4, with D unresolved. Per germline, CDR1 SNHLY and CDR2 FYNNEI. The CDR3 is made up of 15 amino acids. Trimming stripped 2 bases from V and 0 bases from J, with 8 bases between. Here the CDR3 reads CASSENGLAKNIQYF. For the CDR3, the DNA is TGTGCCAGCAGTGAAAACGGCCTAGCCAAAAACATTCAGTACTTC.

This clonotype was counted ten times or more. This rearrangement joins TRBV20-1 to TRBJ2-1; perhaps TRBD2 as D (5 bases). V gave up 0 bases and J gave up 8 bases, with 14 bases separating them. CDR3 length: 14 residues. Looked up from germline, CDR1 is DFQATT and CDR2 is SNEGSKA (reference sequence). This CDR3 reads CSARDRGDDDEQFF. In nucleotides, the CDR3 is TGCAGTGCTAGAGATCGGGGTGATGACGATGAGCAGTTCTTC.

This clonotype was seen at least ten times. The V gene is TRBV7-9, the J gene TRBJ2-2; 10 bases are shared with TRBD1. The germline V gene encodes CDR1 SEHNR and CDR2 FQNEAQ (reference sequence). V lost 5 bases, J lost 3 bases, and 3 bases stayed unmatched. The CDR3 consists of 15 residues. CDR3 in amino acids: CASSPGTGDTGELFF. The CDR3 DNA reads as TGTGCCAGCAGCCCCGGGACAGGGGACACCGGGGAGCTGTTTTTT.

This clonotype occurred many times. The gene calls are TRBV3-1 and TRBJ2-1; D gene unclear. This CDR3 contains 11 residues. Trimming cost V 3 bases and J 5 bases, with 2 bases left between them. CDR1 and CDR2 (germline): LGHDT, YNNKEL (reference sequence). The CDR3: CASSQDNEQFF. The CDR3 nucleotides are TGTGCCAGCAGCCAGGACAATGAGCAGTTCTTC.

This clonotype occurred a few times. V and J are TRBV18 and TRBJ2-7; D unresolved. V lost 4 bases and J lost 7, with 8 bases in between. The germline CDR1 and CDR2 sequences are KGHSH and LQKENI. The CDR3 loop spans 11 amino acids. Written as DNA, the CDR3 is TGTGCCAGCTCACTGACCCGGGAGCAGTACTTC. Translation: CASSLTREQYF.

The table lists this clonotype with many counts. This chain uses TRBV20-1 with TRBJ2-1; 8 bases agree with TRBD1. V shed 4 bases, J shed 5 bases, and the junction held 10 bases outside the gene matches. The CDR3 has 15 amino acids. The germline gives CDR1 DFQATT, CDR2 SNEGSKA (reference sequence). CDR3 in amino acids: CSAIPDRAFNNEQFF. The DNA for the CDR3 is TGCAGTGCTATCCCGGACAGGGCCTTTAACAATGAGCAGTTCTTC.

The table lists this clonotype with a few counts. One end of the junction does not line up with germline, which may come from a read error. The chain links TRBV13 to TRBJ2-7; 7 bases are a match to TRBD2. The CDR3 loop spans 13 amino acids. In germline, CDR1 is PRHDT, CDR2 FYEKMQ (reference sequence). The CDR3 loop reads CASSLGGDYERYF. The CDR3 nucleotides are TGTGCCAGCAGCTTAGGCGGGGACTACGAGCGGTACTTC.

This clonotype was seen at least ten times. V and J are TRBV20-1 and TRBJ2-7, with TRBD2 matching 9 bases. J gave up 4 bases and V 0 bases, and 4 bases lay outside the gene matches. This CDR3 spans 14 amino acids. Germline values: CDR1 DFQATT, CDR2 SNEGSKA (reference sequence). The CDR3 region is CSARDETSGYEQYF. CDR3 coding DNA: TGCAGTGCTAGAGACGAGACTAGCGGATACGAGCAGTACTTC.

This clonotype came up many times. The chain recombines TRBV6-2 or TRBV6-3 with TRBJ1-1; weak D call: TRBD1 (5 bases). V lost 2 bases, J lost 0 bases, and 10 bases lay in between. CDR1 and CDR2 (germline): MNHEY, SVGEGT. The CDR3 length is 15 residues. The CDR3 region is CASSYLPGLNTEAFF. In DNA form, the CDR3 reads TGTGCCAGCAGTTACCTTCCAGGGTTGAACACTGAAGCTTTCTTT.

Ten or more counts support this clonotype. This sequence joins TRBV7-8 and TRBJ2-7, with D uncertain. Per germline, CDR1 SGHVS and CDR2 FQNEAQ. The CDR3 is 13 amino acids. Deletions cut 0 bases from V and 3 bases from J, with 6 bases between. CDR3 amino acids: CASSLAGNYEQYF. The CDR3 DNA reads TGTGCCAGCAGCTTAGCGGGGAACTACGAGCAGTACTTC.

The DNA of the CDR3 is TGTGCCAGCAAGGGACTCCTCTCCACTGAAGCTTTCTTT. Protein: CASKGLLSTEAFF. The chain links TRBV25-1 to TRBJ1-1; D perhaps matches TRBD1 (5 bases). With 7 bases removed from V and 4 bases from J, the gap between germline ends came to 13 bases. The germline V gene has CDR1 MGHDK and CDR2 SYGVNS. The CDR3 is 13 amino acids. The full variable domain, with the rest looked up from reference TRBV25-1 and TRBJ1-1, is EADIYQTPRYLVIGTGKKITLECSQTMGHDKMYWYQQDPGMELHLIHYSYGVNSTEKGDLSSESTVSRIRTEHFPLTLESARPSHTSQYLCASKGLLSTEAFFGQGTRLTVV.

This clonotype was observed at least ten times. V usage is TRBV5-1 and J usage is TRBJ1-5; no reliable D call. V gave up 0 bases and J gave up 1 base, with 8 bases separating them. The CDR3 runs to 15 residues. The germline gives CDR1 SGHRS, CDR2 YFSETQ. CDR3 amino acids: CASSLGTGSNQPQHF. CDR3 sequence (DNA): TGCGCCAGCAGCTTGGGCACGGGAAGCAATCAGCCCCAGCATTTT.

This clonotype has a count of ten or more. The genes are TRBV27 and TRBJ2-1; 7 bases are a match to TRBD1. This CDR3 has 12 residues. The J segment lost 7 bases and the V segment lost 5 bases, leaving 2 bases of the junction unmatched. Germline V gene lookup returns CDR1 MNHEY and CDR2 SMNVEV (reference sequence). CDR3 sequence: CASSGTENEQFF. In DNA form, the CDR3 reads TGTGCCAGCAGTGGGACAGAGAATGAGCAGTTCTTC.

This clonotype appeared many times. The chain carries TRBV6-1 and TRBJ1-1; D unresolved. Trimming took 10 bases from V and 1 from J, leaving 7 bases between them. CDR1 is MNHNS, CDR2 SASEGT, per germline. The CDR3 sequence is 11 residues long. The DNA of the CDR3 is TGTGCCACCTCAGAGAACACTGAAGCTTTCTTT. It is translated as CATSENTEAFF.

In DNA, the CDR3 is TGTGCCAGTACCGCGGTAGGGGAAAAACTGTTTTTT. Its protein product is CASTAVGEKLFF. J is TRBJ1-4 and V is TRBV19; D not certain. V was pared by 7 bases and J by 8 bases, with 11 bases between. The CDR3 length is 12 residues. The germline V gene has CDR1 LNHDA and CDR2 SQIVND (reference sequence).

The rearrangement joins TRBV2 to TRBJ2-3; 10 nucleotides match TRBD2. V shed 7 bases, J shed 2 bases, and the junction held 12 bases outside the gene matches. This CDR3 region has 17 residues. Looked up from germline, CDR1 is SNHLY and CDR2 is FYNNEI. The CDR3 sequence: CASTTYSSGGDTDTQYF. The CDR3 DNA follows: TGTGCCAGCACGACATACTCTAGCGGGGGAGACACAGATACGCAGTATTTT. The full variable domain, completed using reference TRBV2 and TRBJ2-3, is EPEVTQTPSHQVTQMGQEVILRCVPISNHLYFYWYRQILGQKVEFLVSFYNNEISEKSEIFDDQFSVERPDGSNFTLKIRSTKLEDSAMYFCASTTYSSGGDTDTQYFGPGTRLTVL.

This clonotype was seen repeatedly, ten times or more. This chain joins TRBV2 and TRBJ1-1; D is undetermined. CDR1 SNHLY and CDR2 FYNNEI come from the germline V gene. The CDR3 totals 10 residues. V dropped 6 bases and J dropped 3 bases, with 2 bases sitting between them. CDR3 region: CASRYTEAFF. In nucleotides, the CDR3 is TGTGCCAGCAGATACACTGAAGCTTTCTTT.

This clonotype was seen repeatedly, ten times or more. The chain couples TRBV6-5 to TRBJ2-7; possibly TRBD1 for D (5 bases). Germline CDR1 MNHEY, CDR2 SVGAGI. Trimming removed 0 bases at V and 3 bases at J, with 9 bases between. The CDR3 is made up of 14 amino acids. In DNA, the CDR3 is TGTGCCAGCAGTTACTCGGCCCAGGGCTACGAGCAGTACTTC. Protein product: CASSYSAQGYEQYF.

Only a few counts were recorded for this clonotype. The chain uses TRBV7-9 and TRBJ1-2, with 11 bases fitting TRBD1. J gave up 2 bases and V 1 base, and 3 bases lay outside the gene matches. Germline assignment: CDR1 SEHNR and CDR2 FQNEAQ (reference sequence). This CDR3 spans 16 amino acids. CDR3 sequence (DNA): TGTGCCAGCAGCTTAGGGGACAGGGGGGAGAACTATGGCTACACCTTC. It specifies CASSLGDRGENYGYTF.

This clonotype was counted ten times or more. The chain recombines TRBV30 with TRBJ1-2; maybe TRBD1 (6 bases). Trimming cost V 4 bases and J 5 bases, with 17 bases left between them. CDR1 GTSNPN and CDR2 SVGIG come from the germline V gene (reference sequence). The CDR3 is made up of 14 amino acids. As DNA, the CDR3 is TGTGCCTGGACCCGGCAGGGGCGCCTATATGGCTACACCTTC. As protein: CAWTRQGRLYGYTF.

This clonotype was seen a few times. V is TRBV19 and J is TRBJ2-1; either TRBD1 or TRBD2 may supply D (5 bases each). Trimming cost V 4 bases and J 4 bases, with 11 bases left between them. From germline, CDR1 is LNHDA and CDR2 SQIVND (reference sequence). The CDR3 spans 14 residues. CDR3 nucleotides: TGTGCCAGTAGTACCCAGGGACCATACAATGAGCAGTTCTTC. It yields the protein CASSTQGPYNEQFF.

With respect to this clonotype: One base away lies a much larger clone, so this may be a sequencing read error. CDR3 region: CSFLAEWRDSYNEQFF. For the CDR3, the DNA is TGCAGTTTCCTAGCGGAGTGGAGGGACTCCTACAATGAGCAGTTCTTC. The V call is TRBV20-1, the J call TRBJ2-1; 7 nucleotides line up with TRBD2. With 8 bases clipped from V and 0 bases from J, the junction kept 13 bases outside the gene matches. CDR1 and CDR2 (germline): DFQATT, SNEGSKA (reference sequence). The CDR3 covers 16 residues.

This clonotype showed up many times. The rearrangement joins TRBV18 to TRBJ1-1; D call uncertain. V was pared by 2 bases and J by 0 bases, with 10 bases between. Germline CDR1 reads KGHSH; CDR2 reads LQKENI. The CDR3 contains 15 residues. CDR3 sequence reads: CASSPEAGLNTEAFF. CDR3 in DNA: TGTGCCAGCTCACCAGAGGCAGGCCTGAACACTGAAGCTTTCTTT.

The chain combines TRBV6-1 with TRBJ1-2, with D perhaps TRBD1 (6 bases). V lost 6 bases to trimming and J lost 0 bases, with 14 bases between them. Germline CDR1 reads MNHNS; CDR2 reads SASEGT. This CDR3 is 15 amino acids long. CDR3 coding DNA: TGTGCCAGCAGCTCGGGGGGGGCTCCTAACTATGGCTACACCTTC. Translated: CASSSGGAPNYGYTF.